Each of the 32 T cell receptor beta chains below was sequenced from the same sample in a study of blood T cell repertoires in COVID-19. Libraries were prepared by immunoSEQ multiplex PCR; TCRdb keeps only in-frame clonotypes and omits some of them. Here the sample spans fewer than 350,000 clones, about 88% being singletons. The specimen sequenced was peripheral blood. The receptor source for this set is a woman in her 70s with COVID-19, enrolled during active disease.

The V call is TRBV11-3, the J call TRBJ1-1; tentatively, D is TRBD1 (5 bases). Trimming cost V 5 bases and J 1 base, with 11 bases left between them. Per the germline V gene, CDR1 is SGHNT and CDR2 is YENEEA. The CDR3 sequence is 14 residues long. The CDR3: CASSGGTSNTEAFF. In nucleotides, the CDR3 is TGTGCCAGCAGCGGCGGGACGTCGAACACTGAAGCTTTCTTT.

CDR3 sequence: CASSPSSQEWYNYGYTF. DNA of the CDR3: TGTGCCAGCAGTCCCTCATCACAGGAGTGGTATAACTATGGCTACACCTTC. The chain joins TRBV27 to TRBJ1-2, with a weak D call TRBD1 (5 bases). V was clipped by 5 bases and J by 1 base, with 20 bases between them. Germline V gene sequence: CDR1 MNHEY, CDR2 SMNVEV (reference sequence). This CDR3 is 17 amino acids long.

This chain joins TRBV7-2 and TRBJ1-2; D perhaps matches TRBD1 (6 bases). The ends were cut back, 5 bases at V and 8 bases at J, with 15 bases in the middle. This CDR3 is 13 amino acids long. CDR1 is SGHTA and CDR2 is FQGNSA in the germline V gene. CDR3 in amino acids: CASSKPGGWGYTF. CDR3 DNA sequence: TGTGCCAGCAGCAAACCGGGGGGCTGGGGCTACACCTTC.

The CDR3 protein is CASGLTGGKGYTF. The CDR3 nucleotides are TGTGCTAGTGGTTTGACAGGGGGCAAAGGCTACACCTTC. This chain connects TRBV12-5 to TRBJ1-2; 9 bases are shared with TRBD1. CDR3 length: 13 amino acids. Losses at the gene ends were 2 bases for V and 8 bases for J; bases not matched to a gene: 3. Germline lookup yields CDR1 LGHNT and CDR2 FRNRAP.

V gene TRBV28 combines with J gene TRBJ1-2; possible D gene TRBD1, 6 bases. V was clipped by 3 bases and J by 8 bases, with 16 bases between them. This CDR3 has 14 residues. Germline lookup yields CDR1 MDHEN and CDR2 SYDVKM. The CDR3 sequence is CASSFAGGAGGYTF. The CDR3 nucleotides are TGTGCCAGCAGTTTCGCTGGGGGCGCCGGGGGCTACACCTTC.

The V call is TRBV6-5, the J call TRBJ2-1; D ambiguous. This CDR3 region has 11 residues. The germline gives CDR1 MNHEY, CDR2 SVGAGI. V lost 7 bases to trimming and J lost 11 bases, with 12 bases between them. The CDR3 region is CASNKRLKQFF. CDR3 in DNA: TGTGCCAGCAACAAAAGACTTAAGCAGTTCTTC.

This chain uses TRBV2 with TRBJ2-3, with TRBD1 matching over 8 bases. The germline V gene has CDR1 SNHLY and CDR2 FYNNEI. Losses at the gene ends were 5 bases for V and 3 bases for J; bases not matched to a gene: 10. The CDR3 length is 16 residues. CDR3 DNA sequence: TGTGCCAGCAGTTCGGAAGGACAGGGAATTACAGATACGCAGTATTTT. Protein: CASSSEGQGITDTQYF.

This chain connects TRBV11-3 to TRBJ2-3; a weak D match, TRBD1 (6 bases). Germline V gene lookup returns CDR1 SGHNT and CDR2 YENEEA. The CDR3 totals 16 residues. With 5 bases removed from V and 4 bases from J, the gap between germline ends came to 19 bases. CDR3 nucleotide sequence: TGTGCCAGCAGCCTACGCCTACAGGGATCCGCAGATACGCAGTATTTT. Its protein is CASSLRLQGSADTQYF.

The J gene is TRBJ1-4, the V gene TRBV24-1; 9 bases line up with TRBD1. With V trimmed by 2 bases and J by 8 bases, 5 bases remained unmatched. CDR3 length equals 15 residues. Germline lookup yields CDR1 KGHDR and CDR2 SFDVKD. In nucleotides, the CDR3 is TGTGCCACCAGTGATTCGGGACAGGGTGGAGAAAAACTGTTTTTT. Protein: CATSDSGQGGEKLFF.

The chain has TRBV6-6 and TRBJ1-1; a weak D match, TRBD1 (5 bases). The CDR3 totals 16 residues. Per the germline V gene, CDR1 is MNHNY and CDR2 is SVGAGI (reference sequence). V dropped 0 bases and J dropped 3 bases, with 14 bases sitting between them. Here the CDR3 DNA reads TGTGCCAGCAGTTACTCGGCACCGCTGGGGCACACTGAAGCTTTCTTT. Its protein is CASSYSAPLGHTEAFF.

The chain joins TRBV5-1 to TRBJ1-1, with 10 bases matching TRBD1. CDR1 is SGHRS and CDR2 is YFSETQ in the germline V gene. Trimming took 2 bases from V and 6 from J; bases not matched to a gene: 7. This CDR3 spans 15 amino acids. The CDR3 DNA reads TGCGCCAGCAGCTTAACCGGGACAGGGGTAGCTGAAGCTTTCTTT. Translated, it gives CASSLTGTGVAEAFF.

V and J are TRBV7-2 and TRBJ1-5; D may be TRBD1 (5 bases). V lost 1 base and J 2 bases, leaving 12 bases between the germline ends. CDR1 and CDR2 (germline): SGHTA, FQGNSA. The CDR3 runs to 16 residues. The CDR3 reads CASSLEGAGGNQPQHF. CDR3 nucleotide sequence: TGTGCCAGCAGCTTAGAAGGGGCTGGGGGCAATCAGCCCCAGCATTTT.

The chain employs TRBV29-1 and TRBJ2-7; 8 bases fit TRBD1. V trimming: 3 bases; J trimming: 5 bases; junction bases outside the gene matches: 3. There are 12 residues in the CDR3. CDR1 and CDR2 from the germline V gene are SQVTM and ANQGSEA. CDR3 nucleotide sequence: TGCAGCGTTGATACAGGGGGTAACGAGCAGTACTTC. Protein sequence: CSVDTGGNEQYF.

The rearrangement uses TRBV5-6 and TRBJ1-4; 9 bases fit TRBD1. V gave up 4 bases and J gave up 2 bases; unmatched junction bases: 3. This CDR3 contains 15 residues. Looked up from germline, CDR1 is SGHDT and CDR2 is YYEEEE. This CDR3 reads CASSRQGGTNEKLFF. CDR3 nucleotide sequence: TGTGCCAGCAGCAGACAGGGGGGGACTAATGAAAAACTGTTTTTT. The variable domain in full, completed from reference TRBV5-6 and TRBJ1-4, reads DAGVTQSPTHLIKTRGQQVTLRCSPKSGHDTVSWYQQALGQGPQFIFQYYEEEERQRGNFPDRFSGHQFPNYSSELNVNALLLGDSALYLCASSRQGGTNEKLFFGSGTQLSVL.

The chain combines TRBV27 with TRBJ1-1, with D hard to call. V was pared by 9 bases and J by 0 bases, with 8 bases between. This CDR3 comprises 12 residues. Germline assignment: CDR1 MNHEY and CDR2 SMNVEV (reference sequence). The CDR3 bases are TGTGCCAGAGTTTTAGTGAACACTGAAGCTTTCTTT. This codes for CARVLVNTEAFF.

The V gene is TRBV5-1, the J gene TRBJ2-3; 8 bases line up with TRBD2. The CDR3 contains 16 residues. CDR1 SGHRS and CDR2 YFSETQ come from the germline V gene. Trimming took 4 bases from V and 2 from J; bases not matched to a gene: 9. The CDR3 DNA reads as TGCGCCAGCAGCGATCCAAGCGGGGGCACCACAGATACGCAGTATTTT. Encoded protein: CASSDPSGGTTDTQYF.

This clone was counted only a few times. The chain links TRBV7-6 to TRBJ2-2; D gene ambiguous. CDR1 SGHVS and CDR2 FNYEAQ come from the germline V gene. V shed 0 bases and J shed 3 bases, with 5 bases lying between them. The CDR3 extends over 14 amino acids. The CDR3 DNA is TGTGCCAGCAGCTTAGCGCAGTACACCGGGGAGCTGTTTTTT. Translation: CASSLAQYTGELFF.

This chain connects TRBV28 to TRBJ2-7; 8 nucleotides align to TRBD1. V gave up 5 bases and J gave up 2 bases; unmatched junction bases: 8. Germline CDR1 and CDR2: MDHEN and SYDVKM. The CDR3 extends over 15 amino acids. CDR3 DNA: TGTGCCAGCAGTCCTCTCTGGACAGGGACCTACGAGCAGTACTTC. Residues: CASSPLWTGTYEQYF.

This chain joins TRBV10-3 and TRBJ1-2; D is unclear. V shed 2 bases and J shed 4 bases, with 11 bases lying between them. The CDR3 sequence is 14 residues long. Germline V lookup: CDR1 ENHRY, CDR2 SYGVKD. CDR3 sequence: CAISEPQRSYGYTF. The CDR3 DNA sequence: TGTGCCATCAGTGAGCCCCAACGGTCCTATGGCTACACCTTC.

The chain recombines TRBV5-1 with TRBJ1-2, with 9 nucleotides matching TRBD1. Germline values: CDR1 SGHRS, CDR2 YFSETQ. The junction had 10 bases not matched to a gene; V was cut back by 5 bases and J by 2 bases. The CDR3 sequence is 16 residues long. This CDR3 is CASRPGQGTLNYGYTF. The DNA of the CDR3 is TGCGCCAGCAGACCAGGACAGGGGACTTTAAACTATGGCTACACCTTC.

The chain recombines TRBV6-1 with TRBJ2-2; 10 bases line up with TRBD2. The CDR3 totals 17 residues. Germline CDR1 is MNHNS and CDR2 is SASEGT. With V trimmed by 3 bases and J by 7 bases, 11 bases remained unmatched. The CDR3 DNA reads TGTGCCAGCAGTGACCCCCTAGCGGGGGCCTACGGCGGGGAGCTGTTTTTT. This gives the protein CASSDPLAGAYGGELFF.

The chain uses TRBV7-9 and TRBJ2-3; D may be TRBD2 (6 bases). V was shortened by 2 bases and J by 4 bases, with 10 bases between the two germline ends. The CDR3 is made up of 14 amino acids. Germline V CDR1 and CDR2: SEHNR, FQNEAQ (reference sequence). CDR3 sequence: CASSLWEESDTQYF. DNA for the CDR3: TGTGCCAGCAGCTTATGGGAGGAGTCAGATACGCAGTATTTT. The full variable domain, in which reference TRBV7-9 and TRBJ2-3 provide the parts outside the CDR3, is DTGVSQNPRHKITKRGQNVTFRCDPISEHNRLYWYRQTLGQGPEFLTYFQNEAQLEKSRLLSDRFSAERPKGSFSTLEIQRTEQGDSAMYLCASSLWEESDTQYFGPGTRLTVL.

The rearrangement uses TRBV6-5 and TRBJ2-1, with TRBD2 matching over 14 bases. This CDR3 spans 16 amino acids. Trimming at V came to 1 base and at J to 8 bases, leaving 4 bases not matched to a gene. Per germline, CDR1 MNHEY and CDR2 SVGAGI. The CDR3 region is CASSYLGLAGGYEQFF. In DNA, the CDR3 is TGTGCCAGCAGTTACTTAGGACTAGCGGGGGGCTATGAGCAGTTCTTC.

The table lists this clone with a few counts. This chain links TRBV7-9 with TRBJ1-5; the D gene is possibly TRBD1 (5 bases). The CDR3 has 12 amino acids. Germline CDR1 reads SEHNR; CDR2 reads FQNEAQ (reference sequence). V was shortened by 5 bases and J by 6 bases, with 8 bases between the two germline ends. The CDR3 region has the DNA TGTGCCAGCAGCCCAGGGCCTCAGCCCCAGCATTTT. Protein product: CASSPGPQPQHF.

This chain joins TRBV6-1 and TRBJ1-5; D possibly corresponds to TRBD1 (6 bases). CDR3 length: 17 amino acids. Trimming stripped 2 bases from V and 0 bases from J, with 14 bases between. Germline V CDR1 and CDR2: MNHNS, SASEGT. The CDR3 sequence: CASSEFWTDISNQPQHF. The CDR3 DNA is TGTGCCAGCAGTGAATTCTGGACAGATATTAGCAATCAGCCCCAGCATTTT.

The CDR3 nucleotides read TGTGCCAGCAGTGAAATGTACAGCGGGGGCGTAGAGCAGTACTTC. It yields the protein CASSEMYSGGVEQYF. The chain has TRBV6-4 and TRBJ2-7, with 8 positions matching TRBD2. Germline trimming cut 3 bases from V and 7 bases from J; bases unmatched to any gene: 11. This CDR3 has 15 amino acids. The germline V gene has CDR1 MRHNA and CDR2 SNTAGT.

This clone was seen a handful of times. The gene calls are TRBV2 and TRBJ2-7, with TRBD1 matching 7 bases. Trimming at V came to 6 bases and at J to 4 bases, leaving 12 bases not matched to a gene. Per the germline V gene, CDR1 is SNHLY and CDR2 is FYNNEI. The CDR3 has 15 residues. The CDR3 reads CASSGQDRAHYEQYF. In DNA form, the CDR3 reads TGTGCCAGCAGCGGACAAGACAGGGCCCATTACGAGCAGTACTTC.

This clone was recorded only once. V usage is TRBV5-1 and J usage is TRBJ1-1; 7 nucleotides line up with TRBD1. V lost 4 bases to trimming and J lost 4 bases; unmatched junction nucleotides: 7. In germline, CDR1 is SGHRS, CDR2 YFSETQ. The CDR3 runs 14 residues. In DNA, the CDR3 is TGCGCCAGCAGCCTGCAGGGGGTTGGCACTGAAGCTTTCTTT. Protein sequence: CASSLQGVGTEAFF.

V and J are TRBV2 and TRBJ1-5, with D perhaps matching TRBD1 (5 bases). With 4 bases removed from V and 4 bases from J, the gap between germline ends came to 14 bases. Germline CDR1 and CDR2: SNHLY and FYNNEI. CDR3 length: 15 amino acids. In DNA form, the CDR3 reads TGTGCCAGCAGTGTGGGCAGGGCTACGAATCAGCCCCAGCATTTT. As protein: CASSVGRATNQPQHF.

The chain carries TRBV3-1 (or the pseudogene TRBV3-2) and TRBJ1-5; 10 bases fit TRBD1. The CDR3 loop spans 15 amino acids. V lost 1 base and J lost 5; bases outside the gene matches: 2. CDR1 LGHDT and CDR2 YNNKEL come from the germline V gene (reference sequence). The CDR3 spells CASSQGQGAHQPQHF. The DNA of the CDR3 is TGTGCCAGCAGCCAAGGACAGGGGGCACATCAGCCCCAGCATTTT.

The rearrangement links TRBV5-1 to TRBJ2-5, with 8 nucleotides matching TRBD1. The CDR3 extends over 17 amino acids. CDR1 is SGHRS, CDR2 YFSETQ, per germline. The V and J ends lost 0 bases and 4 bases, in that order; junction bases with no gene match: 11. DNA for the CDR3: TGCGCCAGCAGCTTGGCCCTGACAGGGGCCCCTGGAGAGACCCAGTACTTC. It yields the protein CASSLALTGAPGETQYF.

Regarding this clone: This specimen includes other DNA sequences encoding the same CDR3. This chain links TRBV9 with TRBJ2-5; TRBD1 agrees at 7 bases. CDR1 is SGDLS and CDR2 is YYNGEE in the germline V gene. V shed 0 bases and J 2 bases; nucleotides not matched to a gene: 4. The CDR3 is made up of 15 amino acids. The CDR3 loop reads CASSVAGTAQETQYF. In nucleotides, the CDR3 is TGTGCCAGCAGCGTAGCCGGGACAGCACAAGAGACCCAGTACTTC.